Listed below are T cell receptor beta chains from one sample, sequenced in a study of OX40 agonist ivuxolimab in advanced cancers. Some clones are missing from TCRdb's copy, which holds only in-frame ones; the method was immunoSEQ multiplex PCR. The repertoire holds about 76,000 clones, about 87% seen once, with 2% to 3% in the top ten. Source: CD4+ or CD8+ T cells sorted from blood, taken in a trial of the OX40 agonist ivuxolimab. These TCRs come from an adult with an advanced solid tumor such as melanoma, head and neck, liver or kidney cancer. Both conserved end residues are part of each CDR3. The order of the fields is V gene, J gene, D gene, clone size, CDR3 protein, CDR3 DNA. The D gene is left open where the match is weak. Not all rows give a size; the values are once, few, many and, for expanded clones, a class.

v_call: TRBV7-2
j_call: TRBJ2-1
d_call: NA
clone_size: NA
cdr3_aa: CASSGAGAHNEQFF
cdr3_nt: TGTGCCAGCAGTGGGGCGGGGGCTCACAATGAGCAGTTCTTC

v_call: TRBV4-2
j_call: TRBJ2-1
d_call: TRBD2
clone_size: NA
cdr3_aa: CASSQEPAGGKISSEFF
cdr3_nt: TGTGCCAGCAGCCAAGAACCAGCGGGGGGGAAAATTTCATCGGAGTTCTTC

v_call: TRBV6-5
j_call: TRBJ2-7
d_call: TRBD2
clone_size: NA
cdr3_aa: CASSWGGGTYEQYF
cdr3_nt: TGTGCCAGCAGCTGGGGCGGGGGGACCTACGAGCAGTACTTC

v_call: TRBV14
j_call: TRBJ1-1
d_call: NA
clone_size: NA
cdr3_aa: CASSQDRAPWAFF
cdr3_nt: TGTGCCAGCAGCCAAGACAGGGCCCCGTGGGCTTTCTTT

v_call: TRBV28
j_call: TRBJ2-1
d_call: TRBD1
clone_size: NA
cdr3_aa: CASSFTQGANEQFF
cdr3_nt: TGTGCCAGCAGTTTTACTCAGGGGGCCAATGAGCAGTTCTTC

v_call: TRBV18
j_call: TRBJ2-3
d_call: NA
clone_size: NA
cdr3_aa: CASSPLGRRLDTQYF
cdr3_nt: TGTGCCAGCTCACCACTAGGACGGCGGCTGGATACGCAGTATTTT

v_call: TRBV11-1
j_call: TRBJ2-7
d_call: TRBD2
clone_size: NA
cdr3_aa: CASSPRTTRGGFYEQYF
cdr3_nt: TGTGCCAGCAGCCCTCGGACTACTCGCGGGGGATTCTACGAGCAGTACTTC

v_call: TRBV30
j_call: TRBJ2-2
d_call: NA
clone_size: NA
cdr3_aa: CAWSRQTTGELFF
cdr3_nt: TGTGCCTGGAGCCGTCAGACCACCGGGGAGCTGTTTTTT

v_call: TRBV18
j_call: TRBJ1-1
d_call: TRBD1
clone_size: NA
cdr3_aa: CASSPAQGDGEAFF
cdr3_nt: TGTGCCAGCTCACCAGCACAGGGGGACGGGGAAGCTTTCTTT

v_call: TRBV18
j_call: TRBJ1-2
d_call: TRBD1
clone_size: NA
cdr3_aa: CASSASSGQGYGYTF
cdr3_nt: TGTGCCAGCTCAGCCTCATCGGGACAGGGGTATGGCTACACCTTC

v_call: TRBV6-5
j_call: TRBJ1-6
d_call: NA
clone_size: NA
cdr3_aa: CASRRGISYNSPLHF
cdr3_nt: TGTGCCAGCAGAAGGGGGATCTCCTATAATTCACCCCTCCACTTT

v_call: TRBV6-5
j_call: TRBJ2-2
d_call: NA
clone_size: NA
cdr3_aa: CASRRGQNTGELFF
cdr3_nt: TGTGCCAGCAGACGGGGACAGAACACCGGGGAGCTGTTTTTT

v_call: TRBV5-4
j_call: TRBJ2-1
d_call: TRBD1
clone_size: NA
cdr3_aa: CASSLGTDVWNEQFF
cdr3_nt: TGTGCCAGCAGCTTAGGGACAGATGTTTGGAATGAGCAGTTCTTC

v_call: TRBV19
j_call: TRBJ1-4
d_call: NA
clone_size: NA
cdr3_aa: CASSPRTPIKLFF
cdr3_nt: TGTGCCAGTAGTCCCCGGACACCAATCAAACTGTTTTTT

v_call: TRBV5-4
j_call: TRBJ2-7
d_call: TRBD1
clone_size: NA
cdr3_aa: CASSLTGAGYEQYF
cdr3_nt: TGTGCCAGCAGCTTAACAGGGGCAGGTTACGAGCAGTACTTC

v_call: TRBV11-3
j_call: TRBJ2-7
d_call: NA
clone_size: NA
cdr3_aa: CASSLSLPNEQYF
cdr3_nt: TGTGCCAGCAGCTTGAGCTTGCCTAACGAGCAGTACTTC

v_call: TRBV18
j_call: TRBJ1-2
d_call: NA
clone_size: once
cdr3_aa: CASSPFGQNGYTF
cdr3_nt: TGTGCCAGCTCACCATTCGGACAGAATGGCTACACCTTC

v_call: TRBV4-1
j_call: TRBJ1-2
d_call: TRBD1
clone_size: once
cdr3_aa: CASSQAATGGGYGYTF
cdr3_nt: TGCGCCAGCAGCCAAGCCGCTACAGGGGGCGGCTATGGCTACACCTTC

v_call: TRBV9
j_call: TRBJ1-1
d_call: NA
clone_size: NA
cdr3_aa: CASSLDTQNTEAFF
cdr3_nt: TGTGCCAGCAGCCTCGACACGCAGAACACTGAAGCTTTCTTT

v_call: TRBV30
j_call: TRBJ1-1
d_call: NA
clone_size: NA
cdr3_aa: CAWSVHTETEAFF
cdr3_nt: TGTGCCTGGAGTGTACATACAGAAACTGAAGCTTTCTTT

v_call: TRBV7-2
j_call: TRBJ2-3
d_call: NA
clone_size: once
cdr3_aa: CASSFAATSRGLRTDTQYF
cdr3_nt: TGTGCCAGCAGCTTCGCCGCAACCTCTCGGGGGCTTCGCACAGATACGCAGTATTTT

v_call: TRBV19
j_call: TRBJ2-3
d_call: NA
clone_size: NA
cdr3_aa: CASSILDSDTQYF
cdr3_nt: TGTGCCAGTAGTATACTGGACTCTGATACGCAGTATTTT

v_call: TRBV27
j_call: TRBJ1-5
d_call: NA
clone_size: once
cdr3_aa: CASSPAGPYSNQPQHF
cdr3_nt: TGTGCCAGCAGCCCCGCAGGGCCCTATAGCAATCAGCCCCAGCATTTT

v_call: TRBV7-3
j_call: TRBJ2-1
d_call: NA
clone_size: NA
cdr3_aa: CASSLEGKGDEQFF
cdr3_nt: TGTGCCAGCAGCTTAGAAGGGAAGGGCGATGAGCAGTTCTTC

v_call: TRBV6-5
j_call: TRBJ2-2
d_call: NA
clone_size: NA
cdr3_aa: CASSYRQGNTGELFF
cdr3_nt: TGTGCCAGCAGTTATCGGCAGGGGAACACCGGGGAGCTGTTTTTT

v_call: TRBV5-4
j_call: TRBJ2-1
d_call: TRBD1
clone_size: NA
cdr3_aa: CASSRDRASYNEQFF
cdr3_nt: TGTGCCAGCAGTCGGGACAGGGCCTCCTACAATGAGCAGTTCTTC

v_call: TRBV2
j_call: TRBJ2-5
d_call: NA
clone_size: NA
cdr3_aa: CASSPGPSGGETQYF
cdr3_nt: TGTGCCAGCAGCCCCGGGCCGTCCGGAGGGGAGACCCAGTACTTC

v_call: TRBV27
j_call: TRBJ1-2
d_call: TRBD1
clone_size: few
cdr3_aa: CASSSRQGPINYGYTF
cdr3_nt: TGTGCCAGCAGTTCACGACAGGGACCCATAAACTATGGCTACACCTTC